The 28 T cell receptor beta chains below were found in one sample sequenced in a study of shared clonotypes between healthy human individuals. The repertoire was sequenced with immunoSEQ multiplex PCR; TCRdb's copy has only in-frame clones and lacks some. The sample has around 200,000 clones, about 68% seen once. The sample consisted of memory CD4+ T cells sorted from blood. This sample's subset: CD45RA-negative fraction. Receptors originate from a young man in good health.

The chain carries TRBV7-8 and TRBJ1-1, with TRBD1 as a possible D gene (6 bases). The CDR3 totals 17 residues. The V end was cut by 2 bases, the J end by 1 base, with 17 bases between. Germline V gene sequence: CDR1 SGHVS, CDR2 FQNEAQ. The CDR3 bases are TGTGCCAGCAGCTTAAGTAGGCAGGGGAGAAAGAACACTGAAGCTTTCTTT. This translates into CASSLSRQGRKNTEAFF.

The chain has TRBV28 and TRBJ2-3, with unresolved D. The V gene lost 6 bases and the J gene lost 8 bases, with 21 bases spanning the gap. CDR3 length equals 15 residues. Looked up from germline, CDR1 is MDHEN and CDR2 is SYDVKM. The CDR3 DNA reads TGTGCCAGCAGGCCGCCGACTTGGGGTGGTGGTACGCAGTATTTT. Amino acid sequence: CASRPPTWGGGTQYF.

The chain carries TRBV28 and TRBJ1-5; possibly TRBD1 for D (6 bases). The CDR3 runs to 14 residues. In germline, CDR1 is MDHEN, CDR2 SYDVKM. Trimming removed 7 bases at V and 3 bases at J, with 13 bases between. The CDR3 DNA follows: TGTGCCAGCAAAAGACAGGTTATCAATCAGCCCCAGCATTTT. Translated, it gives CASKRQVINQPQHF.

The chain couples TRBV9 to TRBJ2-1; 10 bases agree with TRBD2. Germline V lookup: CDR1 SGDLS, CDR2 YYNGEE. The CDR3 totals 16 residues. V shed 5 bases, J shed 6 bases, and the junction held 11 bases outside the gene matches. Here the CDR3 reads CASSPLSLAGTNEQFF. The CDR3 region has the DNA TGTGCCAGCAGTCCCCTGTCACTAGCGGGGACCAATGAGCAGTTCTTC.

The rearrangement uses TRBV9 and TRBJ2-7, with TRBD2 identical over 8 bases. Germline assignment: CDR1 SGDLS and CDR2 YYNGEE. The length of the CDR3 is 14 residues. V dropped 0 bases and J dropped 6; count of bases not matched to a gene: 5. The CDR3 protein is CASSVGSGGLEQYF. CDR3 nucleotide sequence: TGTGCCAGCAGCGTAGGCTCGGGGGGGCTCGAGCAGTACTTC.

J is TRBJ2-3 and V is TRBV5-1, with D maybe TRBD2 (6 bases). Germline V gene data show CDR1 as SGHRS and CDR2 as YFSETQ. The ends were cut back, 4 bases at V and 2 bases at J, with 17 bases in the middle. The CDR3 has 16 residues. The CDR3 bases are TGCGCCAGCAGCCCGCGGGGTAGCGGAAACACAGATACGCAGTATTTT. It is translated as CASSPRGSGNTDTQYF.

V is TRBV29-1 and J is TRBJ1-1; the match to TRBD1 covers 8 bases. V lost 6 bases, J lost 3 bases, and 9 bases stayed unmatched. Germline V gene data show CDR1 as SQVTM and CDR2 as ANQGSEA. This CDR3 is 14 amino acids long. The CDR3 protein is CSVDLGQGYTEAFF. CDR3 DNA: TGCAGCGTCGATCTAGGACAGGGATACACTGAAGCTTTCTTT.

The V and J genes are TRBV5-1 and TRBJ2-7, with 7 nucleotides matching TRBD2. The V segment lost 4 bases and the J segment 7 bases; nucleotides outside the gene matches: 8. The CDR3 spans 13 residues. CDR1 is SGHRS, CDR2 YFSETQ, per germline. CDR3 in amino acids: CASSLSGIIEQYF. The CDR3, as DNA: TGCGCCAGCAGCCTAAGCGGGATTATTGAGCAGTACTTC.

This clone was picked up a small number of times. The chain carries TRBV19 and TRBJ1-2; D may be TRBD1 (6 bases). V was trimmed by 9 bases and J by 4 bases, leaving 15 bases between them. Germline CDR1 LNHDA, CDR2 SQIVND (reference sequence). The length of the CDR3 is 13 residues. CDR3 region: CASAVIRGYGYTF. The CDR3 nucleotides read TGTGCCAGCGCCGTCATCAGGGGCTATGGCTACACCTTC.

V is TRBV25-1 and J is TRBJ1-2, with D unclear. CDR3 length: 12 amino acids. Germline V gene lookup returns CDR1 MGHDK and CDR2 SYGVNS. The ends were cut back, 5 bases at V and 6 bases at J, with 10 bases in the middle. This chain's CDR3 is CASSRTDHGYTF. In DNA form, the CDR3 reads TGTGCCAGCAGTAGGACGGACCATGGCTACACCTTC.

The rearrangement uses TRBV30 and TRBJ2-1; 8 bases fit TRBD2. Germline V lookup: CDR1 GTSNPN, CDR2 SVGIG (reference sequence). The CDR3 contains 20 residues. V lost 2 bases to trimming and J lost 0 bases; unmatched junction nucleotides: 18. Here the CDR3 reads CAWSSRLASARIGSYNEQFF. The CDR3 coding sequence is TGTGCCTGGAGTTCGAGACTAGCGTCGGCCCGCATCGGCTCCTACAATGAGCAGTTCTTC.

The chain is built from TRBV7-4 and TRBJ2-7; D is undetermined. Germline-derived CDR1 and CDR2 are SGHVT and SQSDAQ. The CDR3 length is 15 residues. Trimming cost V 0 bases and J 4 bases, with 13 bases left between them. CDR3 in DNA: TGTGCCAGCAGCTTAGCCCCTCGATTCGGGTACGAGCAGTACTTC. Its protein product is CASSLAPRFGYEQYF.

The CDR3, as DNA: TGTGCCATCAGTTTGAATGGACTAGTCGTTAACAATGAGCAGTTCTTC. Protein sequence: CAISLNGLVVNNEQFF. The chain uses TRBV10-3 and TRBJ2-1, with 7 bases aligning to TRBD2. This CDR3 has 16 amino acids. Germline trimming cut 5 bases from V and 5 bases from J; bases unmatched to any gene: 12. Germline loops: CDR1 ENHRY, CDR2 SYGVKD.

The chain employs TRBV25-1 and TRBJ2-3, with a tentative D call TRBD2 (6 bases). Germline assignment: CDR1 MGHDK and CDR2 SYGVNS. With 10 bases removed from V and 6 bases from J, the gap between germline ends came to 20 bases. The CDR3 loop spans 14 amino acids. The CDR3 bases are TGTGCCACCCAGTGGTCTCTAGGAGGGGATACGCAGTATTTT. It encodes CATQWSLGGDTQYF.

In its sample, this clone was seen many times. This same CDR3 is encoded by further DNA sequences in the sample. V gene TRBV7-9 combines with J gene TRBJ2-1, with D hard to call. Germline-derived CDR1 and CDR2 are SEHNR and FQNEAQ (reference sequence). V was pared by 1 base and J by 4 bases, with 5 bases between. The CDR3 consists of 13 residues. The CDR3 coding sequence is TGTGCCAGCAGCTTAGGGCGATACAATGAGCAGTTCTTC. Protein: CASSLGRYNEQFF.

The chain uses TRBV5-8 and TRBJ2-3; 7 bases map to TRBD2. Unmatched junction bases numbered 15, after V lost 6 bases and J lost 5 bases. The CDR3 consists of 16 residues. Germline lookup yields CDR1 SGHTS and CDR2 YDEGEE. In nucleotides, the CDR3 is TGTGCCAGCATCCAGCGGGCTAGCGGTCCCCGAGATACGCAGTATTTT. It specifies CASIQRASGPRDTQYF.

The chain uses TRBV28 and TRBJ2-7; D may be TRBD2 (5 bases). This CDR3 has 15 amino acids. Germline V gene sequence: CDR1 MDHEN, CDR2 SYDVKM. Trimming pared 5 bases from V and 0 bases from J, leaving 14 bases between. The CDR3, as DNA: TGTGCCAGCAGTATGCCCGGGAAAAGCTCCTACGAGCAGTACTTC. The encoded protein is CASSMPGKSSYEQYF.

Here the CDR3 DNA reads TGTGCCACCGAACGGGAGACCTACGAGCAGTACTTC. Its protein is CATERETYEQYF. The rearrangement joins TRBV2 to TRBJ2-7; D is possibly TRBD2 (6 bases). Germline values: CDR1 SNHLY, CDR2 FYNNEI. The CDR3 is 12 residues long. Trimming shortened V by 10 bases and J by 2 bases, and 12 bases separated the two germline ends.

V and J are TRBV2 and TRBJ2-3; possible D gene TRBD2, 6 bases. Trimming stripped 8 bases from V and 2 bases from J, with 14 bases between. This CDR3 is 14 amino acids long. Germline CDR1 is SNHLY and CDR2 is FYNNEI. The CDR3 region has the DNA TGTGCCAGCTTCCGGGACTCAAACACAGATACGCAGTATTTT. The encoded protein is CASFRDSNTDTQYF.

The CDR3, as DNA: TGTGCCGGAACAGGGGGCCTTACCTACGAGCAGTACTTC. Translating gives CAGTGGLTYEQYF. The chain links TRBV2 to TRBJ2-7, with 9 bases aligning to TRBD1. The germline V gene has CDR1 SNHLY and CDR2 FYNNEI. Trimming took 11 bases from V and 2 from J; bases not matched to a gene: 7. This CDR3 has 13 residues.

CDR3 loop: CASSLSGRATETQYF. The CDR3, as DNA: TGTGCCAGCAGTTTAAGCGGGAGGGCCACAGAGACCCAGTACTTC. The rearrangement links TRBV27 to TRBJ2-5; 10 positions agree with TRBD2. J gave up 4 bases and V 2 bases, and 4 bases lay outside the gene matches. The CDR3 has 15 residues. From germline, CDR1 is MNHEY and CDR2 SMNVEV (reference sequence).

This clone was detected only once. The CDR3 here is CASSAPQGAPTNEKLFF. CDR3 nucleotides: TGTGCCAGCAGTGCTCCGCAGGGGGCCCCAACTAATGAAAAACTGTTTTTT. V usage is TRBV28 and J usage is TRBJ1-4; 8 bases line up with TRBD1. With V trimmed by 5 bases and J by 0 bases, 8 bases remained unmatched. CDR3 length: 17 amino acids. Germline loops: CDR1 MDHEN, CDR2 SYDVKM.

V is TRBV4-3 and J is TRBJ2-1; 8 bases line up with TRBD1. Germline-derived CDR1 and CDR2 are LGHNA and YSLEER. J was trimmed by 7 bases and V by 3 bases; bases with no gene match: 8. This CDR3 has 15 amino acids. CDR3 region: CASSHRQGLGNEQFF. CDR3 bases: TGCGCCAGCAGCCACCGACAGGGGTTGGGAAATGAGCAGTTCTTC.

The V gene is TRBV27, the J gene TRBJ2-7; possibly TRBD2 for D (5 bases). This CDR3 is built from 14 residues. V was trimmed by 5 bases and J by 2 bases, leaving 13 bases between them. Germline-derived CDR1 and CDR2 are MNHEY and SMNVEV (reference sequence). The CDR3 loop reads CASSPRTGPYEQYF. As DNA, the CDR3 is TGTGCCAGCAGTCCTCGGACTGGCCCCTACGAGCAGTACTTC.

The chain couples TRBV14 to TRBJ2-7; D tentatively reads TRBD1 or TRBD2 (6 bases each). Trimming removed 0 bases from V and 1 base from J, with 13 bases in between. CDR3 length equals 16 residues. The germline V gene has CDR1 SGHDN and CDR2 FVKESK. CDR3 DNA: TGTGCCAGCAGCCAAGATTGGGGGGCCGGGTCCTACGAGCAGTACTTC. It codes for CASSQDWGAGSYEQYF.

Ten or more counts support this clone. The chain couples TRBV2 to TRBJ2-7; D is unclear. This CDR3 comprises 14 residues. Trimming took off 8 bases at V and 2 bases at J, with 16 bases between the two ends. The germline V gene encodes CDR1 SNHLY and CDR2 FYNNEI. The CDR3 sequence is CASAKSTLTYEQYF. The CDR3 DNA reads TGTGCCAGCGCTAAATCAACCTTAACCTACGAGCAGTACTTC.

This chain connects TRBV7-2 to TRBJ2-5; TRBD2 matches at 12 bases. CDR1 SGHTA and CDR2 FQGNSA come from the germline V gene. This CDR3 contains 16 residues. Unmatched junction bases numbered 10, after V lost 5 bases and J lost 6 bases. The CDR3 nucleotides read TGTGCCAGCAGCCATTTCACTAGCGGGAGGTCGAAGACCCAGTACTTC. This gives the protein CASSHFTSGRSKTQYF.

The J gene is TRBJ1-5, the V gene TRBV18; D remains unclear. V lost 5 bases, J lost 7 bases, and 12 bases lay in between. This CDR3 is 13 amino acids long. Germline assignment: CDR1 KGHSH and CDR2 LQKENI. The CDR3 nucleotides read TGTGCCAGCTCATCTACTGAGGCCCAGCCCCAGCATTTT. Translation: CASSSTEAQPQHF. Combining the CDR3 with reference TRBV18 and TRBJ1-5 gives the whole variable domain NAGVMQNPRHLVRRRGQEARLRCSPMKGHSHVYWYRQLPEEGLKFMVYLQKENIIDESGMPKERFSAEFPKEGPSILRIQQVVRGDSAAYFCASSSTEAQPQHFGDGTRLSIL.